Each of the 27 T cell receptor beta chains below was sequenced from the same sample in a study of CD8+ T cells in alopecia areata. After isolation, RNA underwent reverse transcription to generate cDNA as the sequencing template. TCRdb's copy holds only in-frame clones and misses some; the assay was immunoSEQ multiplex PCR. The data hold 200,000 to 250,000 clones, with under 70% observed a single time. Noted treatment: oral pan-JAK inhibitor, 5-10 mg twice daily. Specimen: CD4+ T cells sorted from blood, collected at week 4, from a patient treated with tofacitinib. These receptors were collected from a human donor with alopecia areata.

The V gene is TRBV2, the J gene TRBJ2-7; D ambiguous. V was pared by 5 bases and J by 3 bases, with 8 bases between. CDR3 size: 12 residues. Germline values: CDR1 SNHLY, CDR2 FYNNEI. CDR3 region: CASSQDIYEQYF. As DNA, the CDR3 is TGTGCCAGCAGTCAGGATATCTACGAGCAGTACTTC. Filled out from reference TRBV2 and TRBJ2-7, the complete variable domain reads EPEVTQTPSHQVTQMGQEVILRCVPISNHLYFYWYRQILGQKVEFLVSFYNNEISEKSEIFDDQFSVERPDGSNFTLKIRSTKLEDSAMYFCASSQDIYEQYFGPGTRLTVT.

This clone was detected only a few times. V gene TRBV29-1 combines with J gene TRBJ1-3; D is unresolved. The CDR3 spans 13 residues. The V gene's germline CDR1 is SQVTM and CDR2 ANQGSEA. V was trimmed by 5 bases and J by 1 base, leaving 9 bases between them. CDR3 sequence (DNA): TGCAGCGTTTCAACAGCTTCTGGAAACACCATATATTTT. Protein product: CSVSTASGNTIYF.

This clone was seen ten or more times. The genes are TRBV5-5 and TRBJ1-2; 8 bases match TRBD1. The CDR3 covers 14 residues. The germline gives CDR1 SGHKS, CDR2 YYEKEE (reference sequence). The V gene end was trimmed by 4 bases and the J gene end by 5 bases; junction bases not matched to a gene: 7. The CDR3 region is CASSPGTGTYGYTF. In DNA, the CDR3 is TGTGCCAGCAGCCCCGGGACAGGCACTTATGGCTACACCTTC.

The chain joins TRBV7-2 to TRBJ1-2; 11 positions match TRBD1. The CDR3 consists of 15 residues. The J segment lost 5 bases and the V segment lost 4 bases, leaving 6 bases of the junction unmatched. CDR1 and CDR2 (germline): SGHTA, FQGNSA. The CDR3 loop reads CASSSRDRGIYGYTF. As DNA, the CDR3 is TGTGCCAGCAGCTCCCGGGACAGGGGGATATATGGCTACACCTTC.

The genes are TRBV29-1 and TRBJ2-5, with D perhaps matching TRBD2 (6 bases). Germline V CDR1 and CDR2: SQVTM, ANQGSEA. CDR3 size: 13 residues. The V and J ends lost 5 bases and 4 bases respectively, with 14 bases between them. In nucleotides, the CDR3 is TGCAGCGTTTATACCCCGGGACTAGAGACCCAGTACTTC. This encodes CSVYTPGLETQYF.

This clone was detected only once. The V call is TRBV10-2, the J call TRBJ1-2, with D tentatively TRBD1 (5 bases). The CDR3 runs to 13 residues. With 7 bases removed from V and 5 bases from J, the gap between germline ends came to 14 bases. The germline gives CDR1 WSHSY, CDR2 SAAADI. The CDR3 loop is CASTRGAGYGYTF. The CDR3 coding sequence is TGCGCCAGCACCCGGGGCGCTGGGTATGGCTACACCTTC.

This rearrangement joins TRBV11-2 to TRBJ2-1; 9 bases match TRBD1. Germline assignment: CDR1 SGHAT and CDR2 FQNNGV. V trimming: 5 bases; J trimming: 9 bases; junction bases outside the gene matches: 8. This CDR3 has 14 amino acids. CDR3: CASSALQGAGEQFF. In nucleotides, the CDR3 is TGTGCCAGCAGCGCACTACAGGGGGCTGGTGAGCAGTTCTTC.

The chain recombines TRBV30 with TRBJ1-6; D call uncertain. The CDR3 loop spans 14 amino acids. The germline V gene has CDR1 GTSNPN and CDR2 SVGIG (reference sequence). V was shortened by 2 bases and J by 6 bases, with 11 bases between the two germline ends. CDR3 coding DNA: TGTGCCTGGAGTATAGGACCGACTAATTCACCCCTCCACTTT. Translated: CAWSIGPTNSPLHF.

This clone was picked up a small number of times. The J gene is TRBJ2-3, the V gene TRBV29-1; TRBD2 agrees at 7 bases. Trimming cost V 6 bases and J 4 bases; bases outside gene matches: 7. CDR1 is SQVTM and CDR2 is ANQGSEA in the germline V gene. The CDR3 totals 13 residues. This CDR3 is CSVTRGVPDTQYF. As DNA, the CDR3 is TGCAGCGTGACTCGGGGGGTCCCAGATACGCAGTATTTT.

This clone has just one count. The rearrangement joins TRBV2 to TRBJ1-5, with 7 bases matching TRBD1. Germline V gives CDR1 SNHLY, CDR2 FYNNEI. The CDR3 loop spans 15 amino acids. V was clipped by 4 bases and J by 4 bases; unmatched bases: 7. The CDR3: CASSGDRATNQPQHF. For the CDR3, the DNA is TGTGCCAGCAGTGGAGACAGGGCGACTAATCAGCCCCAGCATTTT.

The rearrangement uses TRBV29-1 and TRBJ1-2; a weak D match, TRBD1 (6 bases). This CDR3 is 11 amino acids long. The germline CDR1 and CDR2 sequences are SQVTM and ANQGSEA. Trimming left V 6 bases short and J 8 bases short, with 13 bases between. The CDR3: CSVRGGGGYTF. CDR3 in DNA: TGCAGCGTGCGGGGCGGGGGCGGCTACACCTTC.

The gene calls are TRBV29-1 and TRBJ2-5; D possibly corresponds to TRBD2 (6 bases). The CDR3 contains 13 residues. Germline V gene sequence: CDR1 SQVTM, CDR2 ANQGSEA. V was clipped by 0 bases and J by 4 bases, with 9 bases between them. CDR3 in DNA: TGCAGCGTTGAAGAACGGAGGGGAGAGACCCAGTACTTC. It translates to CSVEERRGETQYF.

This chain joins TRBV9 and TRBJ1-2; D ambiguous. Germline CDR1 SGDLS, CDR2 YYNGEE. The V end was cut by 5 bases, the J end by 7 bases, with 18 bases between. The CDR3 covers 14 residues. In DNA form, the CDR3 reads TGTGCCAGCAGGAAAAAGGGATCACCGGGTGGCTACACCTTC. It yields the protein CASRKKGSPGGYTF.

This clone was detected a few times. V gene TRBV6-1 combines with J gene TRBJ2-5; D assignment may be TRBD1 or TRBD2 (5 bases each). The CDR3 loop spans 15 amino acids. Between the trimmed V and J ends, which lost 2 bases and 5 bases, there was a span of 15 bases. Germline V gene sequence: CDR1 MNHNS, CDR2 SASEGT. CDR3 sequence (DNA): TGTGCCAGCAGTGAATTTGGGACGAGGGGCGAGACCCAGTACTTC. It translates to CASSEFGTRGETQYF.

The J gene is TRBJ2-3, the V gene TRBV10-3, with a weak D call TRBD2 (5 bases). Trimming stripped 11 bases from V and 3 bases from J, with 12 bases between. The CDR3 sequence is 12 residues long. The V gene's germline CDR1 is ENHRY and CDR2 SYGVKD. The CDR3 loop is CAGGERTDTQYF. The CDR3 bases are TGTGCCGGCGGTGAGCGGACAGATACGCAGTATTTT.

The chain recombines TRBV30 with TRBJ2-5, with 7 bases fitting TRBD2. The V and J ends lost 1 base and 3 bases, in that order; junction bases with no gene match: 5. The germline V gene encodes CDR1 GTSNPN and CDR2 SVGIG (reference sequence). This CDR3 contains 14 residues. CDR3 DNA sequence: TGTGCCTGGAGTGCTTCCGGGGGGAAAGAGACCCAGTACTTC. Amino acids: CAWSASGGKETQYF.

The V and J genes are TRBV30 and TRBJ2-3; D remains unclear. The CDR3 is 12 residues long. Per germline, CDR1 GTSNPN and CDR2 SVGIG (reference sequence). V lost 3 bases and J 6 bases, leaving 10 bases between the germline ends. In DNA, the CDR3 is TGTGCCTGGAGCAGGACGTCGGATACGCAGTATTTT. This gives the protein CAWSRTSDTQYF.

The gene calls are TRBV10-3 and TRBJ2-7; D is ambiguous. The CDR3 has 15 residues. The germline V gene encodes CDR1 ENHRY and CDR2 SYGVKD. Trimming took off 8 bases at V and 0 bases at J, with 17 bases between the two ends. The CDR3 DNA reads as TGTGCCATCGGGAACCAGGACGGTTTCTCCTACGAGCAGTACTTC. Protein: CAIGNQDGFSYEQYF.

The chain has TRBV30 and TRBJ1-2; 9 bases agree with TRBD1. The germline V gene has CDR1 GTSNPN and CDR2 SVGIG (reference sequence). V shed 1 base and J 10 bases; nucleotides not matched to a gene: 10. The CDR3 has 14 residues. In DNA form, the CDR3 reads TGTGCCTGGAGTGACGTAGGGACAGGGTTTGACTACACCTTC. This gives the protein CAWSDVGTGFDYTF. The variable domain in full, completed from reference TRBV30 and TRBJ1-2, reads SQTIHQWPATLVQPVGSPLSLECTVEGTSNPNLYWYRQAAGRGLQLLFYSVGIGQISSEVPQNLSASRPQDRQFILSSKKLLLSDSGFYLCAWSDVGTGFDYTFGSGTRLTVV.

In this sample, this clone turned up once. The CDR3 nucleotides read TGCGCCAGCTCGAGACTAGCGGGTGTGGGAACAGATACGCAGTATTTT. Translated, it gives CASSRLAGVGTDTQYF. The chain couples TRBV4-1 to TRBJ2-3, with 10 bases matching TRBD2. Germline-derived CDR1 and CDR2 are MGHRA and YSYEKL. Trimming removed 8 bases from V and 3 bases from J; junction bases left unmatched: 11. This CDR3 is built from 16 residues.

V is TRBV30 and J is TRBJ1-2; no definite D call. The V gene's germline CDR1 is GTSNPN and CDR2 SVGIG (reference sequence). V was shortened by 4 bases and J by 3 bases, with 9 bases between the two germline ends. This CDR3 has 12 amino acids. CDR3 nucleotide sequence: TGTGCCTGGAACGTCCAGGACTATGGCTACACCTTC. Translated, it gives CAWNVQDYGYTF. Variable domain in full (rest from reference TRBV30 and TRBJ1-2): SQTIHQWPATLVQPVGSPLSLECTVEGTSNPNLYWYRQAAGRGLQLLFYSVGIGQISSEVPQNLSASRPQDRQFILSSKKLLLSDSGFYLCAWNVQDYGYTFGSGTRLTVV.

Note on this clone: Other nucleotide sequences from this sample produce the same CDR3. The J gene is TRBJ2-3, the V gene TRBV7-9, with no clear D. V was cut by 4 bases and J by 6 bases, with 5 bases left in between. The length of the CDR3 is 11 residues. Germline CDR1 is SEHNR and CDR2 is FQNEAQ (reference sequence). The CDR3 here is CASSSWDTQYF. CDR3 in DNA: TGTGCCAGCAGCTCGTGGGATACGCAGTATTTT.

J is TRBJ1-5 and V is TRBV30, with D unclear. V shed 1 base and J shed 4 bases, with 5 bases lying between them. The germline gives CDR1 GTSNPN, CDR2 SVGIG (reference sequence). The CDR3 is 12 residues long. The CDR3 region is CAWSDWNQPQHF. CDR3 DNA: TGTGCCTGGAGTGACTGGAATCAGCCCCAGCATTTT.

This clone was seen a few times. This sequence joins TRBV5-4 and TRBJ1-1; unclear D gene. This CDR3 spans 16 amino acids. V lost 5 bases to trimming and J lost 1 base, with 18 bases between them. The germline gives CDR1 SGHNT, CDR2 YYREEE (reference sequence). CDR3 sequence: CASRAPSGSSNTEAFF. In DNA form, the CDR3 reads TGTGCCAGCAGAGCTCCGTCAGGCAGTTCGAACACTGAAGCTTTCTTT.

CDR3 region: CAWSVLTGNQPQHF. CDR3 coding DNA: TGTGCCTGGAGTGTATTAACGGGCAATCAGCCCCAGCATTTT. The chain joins TRBV30 to TRBJ1-5; the D is unclear. V was pared by 0 bases and J by 2 bases, with 8 bases between. The CDR3 has 14 amino acids. Per the germline V gene, CDR1 is GTSNPN and CDR2 is SVGIG (reference sequence).

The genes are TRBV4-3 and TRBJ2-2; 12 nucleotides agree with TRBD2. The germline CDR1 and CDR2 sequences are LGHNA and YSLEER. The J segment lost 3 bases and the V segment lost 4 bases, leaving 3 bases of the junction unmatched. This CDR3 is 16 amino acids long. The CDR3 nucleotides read TGCGCCAGCAGCCCAGGACTAGCGGGGTACACCGGGGAGCTGTTTTTT. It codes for CASSPGLAGYTGELFF.

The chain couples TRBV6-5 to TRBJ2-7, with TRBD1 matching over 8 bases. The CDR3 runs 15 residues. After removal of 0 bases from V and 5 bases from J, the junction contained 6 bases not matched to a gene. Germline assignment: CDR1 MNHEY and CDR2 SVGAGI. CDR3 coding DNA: TGTGCCAGCAGTTACTCAGCCCAGGGGGCGAACGAGCAGTACTTC. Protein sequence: CASSYSAQGANEQYF.